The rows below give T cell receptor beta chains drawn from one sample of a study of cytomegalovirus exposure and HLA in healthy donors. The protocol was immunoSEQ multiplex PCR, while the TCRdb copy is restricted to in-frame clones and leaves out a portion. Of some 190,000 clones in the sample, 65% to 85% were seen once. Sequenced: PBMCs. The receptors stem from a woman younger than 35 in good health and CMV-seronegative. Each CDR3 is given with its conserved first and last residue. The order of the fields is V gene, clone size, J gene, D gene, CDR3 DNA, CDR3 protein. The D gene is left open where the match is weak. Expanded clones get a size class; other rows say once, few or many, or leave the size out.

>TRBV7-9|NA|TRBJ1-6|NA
TGTGCCAGCAGCTTCCTCGGGGGGGCAGATTCACCCCTCCACTTT
CASSFLGGADSPLHF
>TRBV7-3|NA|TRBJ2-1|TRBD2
TGTGCCAGCAGCGCCCTAGCGGGGACCTCTGAGCAGTTCTTC
CASSALAGTSEQFF
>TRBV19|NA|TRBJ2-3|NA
TGTGCCAGTATCAGCAGGACGGCAGGGGAGCCCACAGATACGCAGTATTTT
CASISRTAGEPTDTQYF
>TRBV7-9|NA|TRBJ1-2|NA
TGTGCCAGCAGCGGCGGTGTGGGGAGTGGTGGCTACACCTTC
CASSGGVGSGGYTF
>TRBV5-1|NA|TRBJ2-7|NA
TGCGCCAGCAGCTTTGGACGGGACTCCTACGAGCAGTACTTC
CASSFGRDSYEQYF
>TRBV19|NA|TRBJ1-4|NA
TGTGCCAGTAGTTTTCTCCCAACTAATGAAAAACTGTTTTTT
CASSFLPTNEKLFF
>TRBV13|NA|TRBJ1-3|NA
TGTGCCAGCAGCCAGGGGAATGGAAACACCATATATTTT
CASSQGNGNTIYF
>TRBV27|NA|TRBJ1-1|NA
TGTGCCAGCAGTTTATTGGGGGCGGCGGCTTTCTTT
CASSLLGAAAFF
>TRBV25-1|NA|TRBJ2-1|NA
TGTGCCAGCAGTGTCCAGGGCCATGAGCAGTTCTTC
CASSVQGHEQFF
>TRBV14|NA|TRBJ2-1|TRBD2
TGTGCCAGCAGCCATGGGACTAGCGGGAGGGTCCATGAGCAGTTCTTC
CASSHGTSGRVHEQFF
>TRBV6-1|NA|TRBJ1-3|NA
TGTGCCAGCCCGAGCTCTGGAAACACCATATATTTT
CASPSSGNTIYF
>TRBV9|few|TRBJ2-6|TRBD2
TGTGCCAGCAGCGTAGACGGGGCGGGAGGGGGGAGTGGGGCCAACGTCCTGACTTTC
CASSVDGAGGGSGANVLTF
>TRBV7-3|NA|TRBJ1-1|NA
TGTGCCAGCAGCTTAGAGGGAAACACTGAAGCTTTCTTT
CASSLEGNTEAFF
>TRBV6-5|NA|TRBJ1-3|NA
TGTGCCAGCAGTTCATCACAGGCTGGAAACACCATATATTTT
CASSSSQAGNTIYF
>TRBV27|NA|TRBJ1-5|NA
TGTGCCAGCAGACTACATGCGGGTCAGCCCCAGCATTTT
CASRLHAGQPQHF
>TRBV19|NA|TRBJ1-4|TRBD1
TGTGCCAGTAGTATGGGACAGGCGAGGGGCGAAAAACTGTTTTTT
CASSMGQARGEKLFF
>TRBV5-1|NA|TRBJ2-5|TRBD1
TGCGCCAGCAGCCCTCTTCCGGGGACAGGGGGCGAGTTGGAGACCCAGTACTTC
CASSPLPGTGGELETQYF
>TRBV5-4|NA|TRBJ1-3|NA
TGTGCCAGCAGCTTGGGGGGCGCTGGAAACACCATATATTTT
CASSLGGAGNTIYF
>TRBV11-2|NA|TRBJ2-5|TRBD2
TGTGCCAGCAGACAAGCGGGGGAAGAGACCCAGTACTTC
CASRQAGEETQYF
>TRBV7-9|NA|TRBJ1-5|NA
TGTGCCAGCAGCTTAGTAGAGAGCAATCAGCCCCAGCATTTT
CASSLVESNQPQHF
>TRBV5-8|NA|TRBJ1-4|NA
TGTGCCAGCAGCTTGGCCCGGGAAAAACTGTTTTTT
CASSLAREKLFF
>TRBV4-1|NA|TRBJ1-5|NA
TGCGCCAGCAGCCAAGATACCCAGGGCCTCCCCCAGCATTTT
CASSQDTQGLPQHF
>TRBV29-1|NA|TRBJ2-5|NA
TGCAGCGTTGTGGTAGCCCCAGAGACCCAGTACTTC
CSVVVAPETQYF
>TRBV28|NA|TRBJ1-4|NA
TGTGCCAGCAGTTTAAGGAGGTTTAATGAAAAACTGTTTTTT
CASSLRRFNEKLFF
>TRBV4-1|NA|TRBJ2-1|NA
TGCGCCAGCAGCCCCCTAACCGCTTGGGGCCGGCAGTTCTTC
CASSPLTAWGRQFF
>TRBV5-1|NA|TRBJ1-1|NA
TGCGCCAGCAGCTTGGCCACGGGGGCTGAAGCTTTCTTT
CASSLATGAEAFF
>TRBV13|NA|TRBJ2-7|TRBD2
TGTGCCAGCAGCCCTGGACTAGCGGATACCTACGAGCAGTACTTC
CASSPGLADTYEQYF
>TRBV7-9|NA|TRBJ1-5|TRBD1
TGTGCCAGCAGCCCTACAGGGGAAGGGGATCAGCCCCAGCATTTT
CASSPTGEGDQPQHF
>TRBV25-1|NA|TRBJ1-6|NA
TGTGCCGGCACTCCGGGACAAGATAATTCACCCCTCCACTTT
CAGTPGQDNSPLHF
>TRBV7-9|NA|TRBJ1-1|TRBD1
TGTGCCAGCAGCCCCCCCGGGACAGGGGTGGTCACTGAAGCTTTCTTT
CASSPPGTGVVTEAFF
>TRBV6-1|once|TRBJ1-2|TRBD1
TGTGCCAGCAGTATTCTGACAGGGTTGGGCTATGGCTACACCTTC
CASSILTGLGYGYTF
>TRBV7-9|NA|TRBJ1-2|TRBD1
TGTGCCAGCAGCTTAGCGGGACAGGGGGCGTTTGGCTACACCTTC
CASSLAGQGAFGYTF
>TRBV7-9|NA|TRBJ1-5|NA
TGTGCCAGCAGCCCCACGGAGGACCAGCCCCAGCATTTT
CASSPTEDQPQHF
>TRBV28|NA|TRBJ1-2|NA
TGTGCCAGCAGGGTGCGGGGCTACTATGGCTACACCTTC
CASRVRGYYGYTF
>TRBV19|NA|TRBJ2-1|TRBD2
TGTGCCAGTAGTATGGGGACTAGCGCGATCCTCAATGAGCAGTTCTTC
CASSMGTSAILNEQFF